A selection of T cell receptor beta chains follows, all from one sample in a study of siplizumab effects on memory and regulatory T cells. TCRdb's copy holds only in-frame clones and misses some; the assay was immunoSEQ multiplex PCR. The data hold 75,000 to 100,000 clones, with 85% to 95% observed a single time. The sequenced sample was non-Treg CD4+ T cells sorted from blood. These receptors were collected from a human donor in good health. Both conserved end residues are part of each CDR3. The D gene is left open where the match is weak. A row's size may be missing; if present it is once, few, many or a size class.

length: 17
V: TRBV7-6
size: -
D: TRBD2
J: TRBJ2-5
DNA: TGTGCCAGCACCTCACCCACCGGGACTAGCGGTCAAGAGACCCAGTACTTC
CDR3: CASTSPTGTSGQETQYF

length: 14
V: TRBV7-2
size: -
D: -
J: TRBJ1-1
DNA: TGTGCCAGCAGCTTATGGTTGCCAAGAACTGAAGCTTTCTTT
CDR3: CASSLWLPRTEAFF

length: 14
V: TRBV4-1
size: once
D: -
J: TRBJ2-1
DNA: TGCGCCAGCAGCCAATTACGGTACTACAATGAGCAGTTCTTC
CDR3: CASSQLRYYNEQFF

length: 15
V: TRBV28
size: -
D: -
J: TRBJ1-5
DNA: TGTGCCAGCACCATAACCTACAGAAACGATCAGCCCCAGCATTTT
CDR3: CASTITYRNDQPQHF

length: 15
V: TRBV15
size: -
D: -
J: TRBJ2-6
DNA: TGTGCCACCAGCGCTGGTGGGGATGGGGCCAACGTCCTGACTTTC
CDR3: CATSAGGDGANVLTF

length: 16
V: TRBV5-1
size: once
D: TRBD1
J: TRBJ2-7
DNA: TGCGCCAGCAGCTTGGCATGGGACAGGGGGTCCTACGAGCAGTACTTC
CDR3: CASSLAWDRGSYEQYF

length: 14
V: TRBV21-1
size: -
D: -
J: TRBJ2-7
DNA: TGTGCCAGCAGCAAAAAAGACGATTTCGACGAGCAGTACTTC
CDR3: CASSKKDDFDEQYF

length: 14
V: TRBV5-8
size: -
D: -
J: TRBJ1-1
DNA: TGTGCCAGCACCATTTACAGGGAGAACACTGAAGCTTTCTTT
CDR3: CASTIYRENTEAFF

length: 16
V: TRBV27
size: -
D: TRBD2
J: TRBJ2-1
DNA: TGTGCCAGCAGGGGGACTAGCGGGACCCCCTACAATGAGCAGTTCTTC
CDR3: CASRGTSGTPYNEQFF

length: 16
V: TRBV28
size: -
D: -
J: TRBJ1-2
DNA: TGTGCCAGCAGCCCGGCGGGGGGTGTGGGTTACTATGGCTACACCTTC
CDR3: CASSPAGGVGYYGYTF

length: 15
V: TRBV28
size: -
D: -
J: TRBJ1-1
DNA: TGTGCCAGCAGTTTCTCGCGACCGGTGAACACTGAAGCTTTCTTT
CDR3: CASSFSRPVNTEAFF

length: 11
V: TRBV2
size: -
D: TRBD1
J: TRBJ2-1
DNA: TGTGCAGGGACAGAATACAATGAGCAGTTCTTC
CDR3: CAGTEYNEQFF

length: 14
V: TRBV18
size: -
D: -
J: TRBJ2-7
DNA: TGTGCCAGCTCGCGGGCGGGGGCCACCTACGAGCAGTACTTC
CDR3: CASSRAGATYEQYF

length: 16
V: TRBV7-9
size: once
D: -
J: TRBJ2-1
DNA: TGTGCCAGCAGCTTCGCGGGGAGGAGCTCCTACAATGAGCAGTTCTTC
CDR3: CASSFAGRSSYNEQFF

length: 18
V: TRBV5-1
size: -
D: -
J: TRBJ2-1
DNA: TGCGCCAGCAGCTTGGTTCCCAGGCAGGGCCGTCGGGAAAATGAGCAGTTCTTC
CDR3: CASSLVPRQGRRENEQFF

length: 11
V: TRBV20-1
size: -
D: TRBD2
J: TRBJ2-1
DNA: TGCAGTGCTAGAGGTGAGCGGGAGCGGTTCTTC
CDR3: CSARGERERFF

length: 16
V: TRBV18
size: few
D: TRBD2
J: TRBJ2-3
DNA: TGTGCCAGCTCATTATACGGACTAGCGGTCACAGATACGCAGTATTTT
CDR3: CASSLYGLAVTDTQYF

length: 18
V: TRBV7-6
size: -
D: TRBD1
J: TRBJ1-6
DNA: TGTGCCAGCAGCTTAACAGCACAGGGGAGGTTACCAAATTCACCCCTCCACTTT
CDR3: CASSLTAQGRLPNSPLHF

length: 15
V: TRBV11-3
size: -
D: -
J: TRBJ2-1
DNA: TGTGCCAGCAGCCCCCGACAGTTGATCTACAATGAGCAGTTCTTC
CDR3: CASSPRQLIYNEQFF

length: 16
V: TRBV6-6
size: -
D: -
J: TRBJ2-1
DNA: TGTGCCAGCAGTTACTCGAGCAGGGCGGACTACAATGAGCAGTTCTTC
CDR3: CASSYSSRADYNEQFF

length: 16
V: TRBV4-1
size: -
D: TRBD1
J: TRBJ2-3
DNA: TGCGCCAGCAGCCAGCCCGGGACAGCCCCTATAGATACGCAGTATTTT
CDR3: CASSQPGTAPIDTQYF

length: 16
V: TRBV5-1
size: -
D: TRBD2
J: TRBJ2-3
DNA: TGCGCCAGCAGCTTGACCACTAGCGGGAGGGCCGATACGCAGTATTTT
CDR3: CASSLTTSGRADTQYF

length: 14
V: TRBV11-3
size: -
D: -
J: TRBJ2-2
DNA: TGTGCCAGCAGCTTTTCGAGCAACACCGGGGAGCTGTTTTTT
CDR3: CASSFSSNTGELFF

length: 17
V: TRBV4-1
size: -
D: -
J: TRBJ1-5
DNA: TGCGCCAGCAGCCAAGCGAGCGGGACGGAAATTAATCAGCCCCAGCATTTT
CDR3: CASSQASGTEINQPQHF

length: 11
V: TRBV7-9
size: -
D: -
J: TRBJ2-7
DNA: TGTGCCAGCAGCATAGCTTACGAGCAGTACTTC
CDR3: CASSIAYEQYF

length: 12
V: TRBV18
size: -
D: -
J: TRBJ1-2
DNA: TGTGCCAGCTCACCAGGAGGTGAGGGCTACACCTTC
CDR3: CASSPGGEGYTF

length: 16
V: TRBV5-4
size: -
D: -
J: TRBJ2-1
DNA: TGTGCCAGCAGCTCCCCGGGAGGGACAGATTACAATGAGCAGTTCTTC
CDR3: CASSSPGGTDYNEQFF

length: 11
V: TRBV14
size: -
D: -
J: TRBJ1-1
DNA: TGTGCCAGCTCCCACTCCACTGAAGCTTTCTTT
CDR3: CASSHSTEAFF

length: 14
V: TRBV30
size: -
D: -
J: TRBJ1-5
DNA: TGTGCCTTCAAGGCGGTTGACCTCGGGGAGCCCCAGCATTTT
CDR3: CAFKAVDLGEPQHF

length: 18
V: TRBV2
size: -
D: TRBD1
J: TRBJ1-1
DNA: TGTGCCAGTATACCGGCCACAGGGGCCTTATACCTGAACACTGAAGCTTTCTTT
CDR3: CASIPATGALYLNTEAFF

length: 18
V: TRBV30
size: -
D: -
J: TRBJ1-6
DNA: TGTGCCTGGAGTGTAGGTTACGCAGCCGGGACCCGGTTGATCCCCCTGCACTTT
CDR3: CAWSVGYAAGTRLIPLHF

length: 11
V: TRBV10-3
size: -
D: TRBD1
J: TRBJ1-1
DNA: TGTGCCACCCGAACAGGGGCGGGAGCTTTCTTT
CDR3: CATRTGAGAFF

length: 14
V: TRBV7-2
size: -
D: TRBD1
J: TRBJ1-2
DNA: TGTGCCAGCAGCCGGGGACAGTTTAACTATGGCTACACCTTC
CDR3: CASSRGQFNYGYTF

length: 15
V: TRBV5-4
size: -
D: -
J: TRBJ1-4
DNA: TGTGCCAGCAGCTTCCAGGGAAGGACTAATGAAAAACTGTTTTTT
CDR3: CASSFQGRTNEKLFF

length: 16
V: TRBV5-1
size: -
D: TRBD1
J: TRBJ1-4
DNA: TGCGCCAGCAGCTTAAGACAGGGGGCGGCTAATGAAAAACTGTTTTTT
CDR3: CASSLRQGAANEKLFF

length: 12
V: TRBV18
size: -
D: -
J: TRBJ2-7
DNA: TGTGCCAGCTCACCCCGACTACGGGGGCAGTACTTC
CDR3: CASSPRLRGQYF

length: 14
V: TRBV28
size: -
D: -
J: TRBJ1-5
DNA: TGTGCCAGCAGTATATTACAGGGAAATCAGCCCCAGCATTTT
CDR3: CASSILQGNQPQHF

length: 17
V: TRBV18
size: -
D: TRBD2
J: TRBJ2-3
DNA: TGTGCCAGCTCAGCCCCGGGACTAGCGGGTCGCACAGATACGCAGTATTTT
CDR3: CASSAPGLAGRTDTQYF

length: 12
V: TRBV2
size: -
D: -
J: TRBJ2-7
DNA: TGTGCCAGCAGCGGGGAGGCCTACGAGCAGTACTTC
CDR3: CASSGEAYEQYF

length: 14
V: TRBV30
size: -
D: -
J: TRBJ2-2
DNA: TGTGCCTGGAGTCAGTTTGGGGTGGCCGGGGAGCTGTTTTTT
CDR3: CAWSQFGVAGELFF

length: 15
V: TRBV5-4
size: -
D: TRBD2
J: TRBJ2-7
DNA: TGTGCCAGCAGCTTGGCGGCTAGCGGGGCCTACGAGCAGTACTTC
CDR3: CASSLAASGAYEQYF

length: 14
V: TRBV28
size: -
D: -
J: TRBJ1-3
DNA: TGTGCCAGCAGCCTAGACGGGGTTGGTGACACCATATATTTT
CDR3: CASSLDGVGDTIYF

length: 15
V: TRBV9
size: once
D: TRBD2
J: TRBJ2-5
DNA: TGTGCCAGCAGCGTGGGCATAGCGGGACAAGAGACCCAGTACTTC
CDR3: CASSVGIAGQETQYF

length: 16
V: TRBV27
size: once
D: TRBD1
J: TRBJ2-2
DNA: TGTGCCAGCAGTTTAGACAGGGGGGTCAACACCGGGGAGCTGTTTTTT
CDR3: CASSLDRGVNTGELFF

length: 14
V: TRBV5-1
size: -
D: -
J: TRBJ1-1
DNA: TGCGCCAGCAGCTCTGCACAGGGTGGAGCTGAAGCTTTCTTT
CDR3: CASSSAQGGAEAFF

length: 14
V: TRBV19
size: -
D: -
J: TRBJ2-5
DNA: TGTGCCAGTAGTATAAGTCCCGGACAAGAGACCCAGTACTTC
CDR3: CASSISPGQETQYF

length: 15
V: TRBV9
size: -
D: TRBD1
J: TRBJ1-5
DNA: TGTGCCAGCAGCGTAGGGGTACAGGGGAATCAGCCCCAGCATTTT
CDR3: CASSVGVQGNQPQHF

length: 14
V: TRBV9
size: -
D: -
J: TRBJ2-3
DNA: TGTGCCAGCAGCGTAGCTCCCTTTGCCGATACGCAGTATTTT
CDR3: CASSVAPFADTQYF

length: 16
V: TRBV2
size: -
D: TRBD2
J: TRBJ2-7
DNA: TGTGCCAGCACCAAGGGACTAGCGGGAGGGCCCTACGAGCAGTACTTC
CDR3: CASTKGLAGGPYEQYF

length: 16
V: TRBV6-6
size: -
D: TRBD1
J: TRBJ1-3
DNA: TGTGCCAGCAGTTACCCGGGACAGGGGAGCGGAAACACCATATATTTT
CDR3: CASSYPGQGSGNTIYF

length: 15
V: TRBV19
size: once
D: -
J: TRBJ1-5
DNA: TGTGCCAGTAGTATAGCCACCCTCGGCGATCAGCCCCAGCATTTT
CDR3: CASSIATLGDQPQHF

length: 14
V: TRBV19
size: once
D: -
J: TRBJ1-2
DNA: TGTGCCAGTAGGGAGACAGGAGGTGACTATGGCTACACCTTC
CDR3: CASRETGGDYGYTF

length: 15
V: TRBV7-8
size: -
D: -
J: TRBJ2-2
DNA: TGTGCCAGCAGCTTAAGTTCAGGGAACACCGGGGAGCTGTTTTTT
CDR3: CASSLSSGNTGELFF

length: 15
V: TRBV14
size: -
D: -
J: TRBJ2-1
DNA: TGTGCCAGCAGCTCCCACAGGGTTTCTTTCCTTCGTCCGTTCTTC
CDR3: CASSSHRVSFLRPFF

length: 13
V: TRBV2
size: -
D: TRBD1
J: TRBJ1-1
DNA: TGTGCCAGCAGTAACAGGGGGCACACTGAAGCTTTCTTT
CDR3: CASSNRGHTEAFF

length: 17
V: TRBV9
size: -
D: -
J: TRBJ2-7
DNA: TGTGCCAGCAGCGTACTGGGCGGGCCCCCCAGCTCCTACGAGCAGTACTTC
CDR3: CASSVLGGPPSSYEQYF

length: 14
V: TRBV30
size: -
D: -
J: TRBJ1-2
DNA: TGTGCCTGGAGTGATAGGGTCGGATGGTATGGCTACACCTTC
CDR3: CAWSDRVGWYGYTF

length: 13
V: TRBV2
size: -
D: TRBD2
J: TRBJ2-3
DNA: TGTGCCAGCAGACTAGCGCTCACAGATACGCAGTATTTT
CDR3: CASRLALTDTQYF